This T cell receptor beta chain is drawn from a study of T cells in localized non-small cell lung cancer. Profiled with immunoSEQ multiplex PCR; TCRdb holds only in-frame clones, not every one. Of 75,000 to 80,000 clones listed, more than 75% are singletons. Trimming stripped 3 bases from V and 6 bases from J, with 10 bases between. CDR3 size: 14 residues. Germline-derived CDR1 and CDR2 are SGDLS and YYNGEE. This clone has a handful of counts. The sample consisted of peripheral blood, taken before any cancer treatment. The chain is built from TRBV9 and TRBJ1-6; D uncertain. This clonotype originated in a woman between 40 and 69 years old with stage I squamous cell lung carcinoma. CDR3 loop: CASSALVGNSPLHF. In nucleotides, the CDR3 is TGTGCCAGCAGCGCCCTAGTCGGTAATTCACCCCTCCACTTT.